The clone carrying this TCR beta chain occurred once. This entry is derived from a study of blood T cell repertoires in COVID-19. Only in-frame clones appear in the TCRdb table, and some are missing; sequencing was by immunoSEQ multiplex PCR. The profile shows more than 250,000 clones, approximately 90% of them singletons. The sequencing sample was made of PBMCs or T cells enriched from blood (not recorded which). The clonotype comes from a woman under 30 who had recovered from COVID-19.

This chain's CDR3 is CASSEGERGFSTDTQYF. DNA for the CDR3: TGTGCCAGCAGTGAAGGGGAGCGGGGGTTTAGCACAGATACGCAGTATTTT. The chain carries TRBV6-1 and TRBJ2-3; 8 bases map to TRBD2. The CDR3 loop spans 17 amino acids. The germline CDR1 and CDR2 sequences are MNHNS and SASEGT. V shed 1 base, J shed 0 bases, and the junction held 6 bases outside the gene matches.